The 7 T cell receptor beta chains listed next were all sequenced from one sample in a study of T-cell memory formation after mild COVID-19 (dated by TCRdb to the early 2020s). Receptor libraries were prepared by 5' RACE. Sequencing instrument: Illumina NovaSeq 6000. Through fastp at Q25 and MiXCR, TCRdb rebuilt clones from the public reads, retaining in-frame beta chains. Rows with a matching CDR3 protein are joined into one entry that keeps the most common DNA and genes. This sample gives around 62,000 distinct CDR3 sequences in total; 25% to 30% of them show up just once. The ten largest clones take up about 40% of the sample. The specimen was PBMCs or a T cell subset sorted from them (not recorded which). The receptors come from a man aged 18 to 35 who had mild COVID-19 (a few samples of this study predate the infection). The sample titles of this study are shuffled in the database, so cell type and time point are left out; the donor was told from shared clones.

In its sample, this clonotype was seen a few times. V gene TRBV12-3 or TRBV12-4 combines with J gene TRBJ1-1; tentative D call: TRBD1 (5 bases). CDR3 length: 14 residues. Deletions cut 7 bases from V and 0 bases from J, with 12 bases between. The CDR3 DNA follows: TGTGCCAGCAATACGGGACTCATGAACACTGAAGCTTTCTTT. It is translated as CASNTGLMNTEAFF.

This clonotype was detected only a few times. The V gene is TRBV12-3 or TRBV12-4, the J gene TRBJ2-5; TRBD1 matches 8 bases. J was trimmed by 5 bases and V by 3 bases; bases with no gene match: 5. CDR3 length: 14 amino acids. The CDR3 bases are TGTGCCAGCAGTTTGCCAGGGGGCATGGAGACCCAGTACTTC. Its protein product is CASSLPGGMETQYF.

The CDR3 DNA follows: TGTGCCAGCAGTTTCGACAGGTTTCCCTACGAGCAGTACTTC. Encoded protein: CASSFDRFPYEQYF. The chain couples TRBV12-3 or TRBV12-4 to TRBJ2-7; a weak D match, TRBD1 (6 bases). The CDR3 runs 14 residues. The ends were cut back, 3 bases at V and 2 bases at J, with 11 bases in the middle.

This clonotype has more than one count but fewer than ten. A much larger clonotype is one base distant, so this may be a read error. The rearrangement links TRBV19 to TRBJ2-5; TRBD1 or TRBD2 may be the D gene (5 bases each). Germline V gene lookup returns CDR1 LNHDA and CDR2 SQIVND (reference sequence). This CDR3 comprises 14 residues. This CDR3 is CASSGASGKDTQYF. CDR3 bases: TGTGCCAGTAGCGGGGCGTCAGGGAAAGACACCCAGTACTTC.

Ten or more counts support this clonotype. V and J are TRBV12-3 or TRBV12-4 and TRBJ2-1; D gene unclear. The CDR3 runs 11 residues. V lost 6 bases to trimming and J lost 5 bases, with 5 bases between them. The CDR3 coding sequence is TGTGCCAGCAGGCGGAACAATGAGCAGTTCTTC. This gives the protein CASRRNNEQFF.

This clonotype was observed a handful of times. The chain is built from TRBV19 and TRBJ1-1; unclear D gene. This CDR3 comprises 13 residues. V dropped 7 bases and J dropped 2 bases, with 11 bases sitting between them. CDR1 is LNHDA, CDR2 SQIVND, per germline (reference sequence). CDR3 protein: CASIKTGNTEAFF. As DNA, the CDR3 is TGTGCCAGTATTAAGACGGGAAACACTGAAGCTTTCTTT. Looking up the rest from reference TRBV19 and TRBJ1-1 gives the full variable domain: DGGITQSPKYLFRKEGQNVTLSCEQNLNHDAMYWYRQDPGQGLRLIYYSQIVNDFQKGDIAEGYSVSREKKESFPLTVTSAQKNPTAFYLCASIKTGNTEAFFGQGTRLTVV.

This clonotype occurred a few times. This rearrangement joins TRBV4-3 to TRBJ2-3, with D tentatively TRBD2 (6 bases). V gave up 4 bases and J gave up 6 bases, with 17 bases separating them. CDR1 is LGHNA and CDR2 is YSLEER in the germline V gene. The CDR3 sequence is 15 residues long. The CDR3 sequence: CASSPGGTLTDTQYF. CDR3 nucleotide sequence: TGCGCCAGCAGCCCAGGCGGGACGCTAACCGATACGCAGTATTTT.